A selection of T cell receptor beta chains follows, all from one sample in a study of cytotoxic CD8 clonotypes in ibrutinib-treated CLL. Repertoires were generated with immunoSEQ multiplex PCR, while TCRdb's copy carries only in-frame clones and drops some. The sample has 35,000 or so clones, 69% seen once. Sequenced material: PBMCs, taken before ibrutinib treatment. These receptors all come from a human donor with chronic lymphocytic leukemia. CDR3s include the opening cysteine and the closing phenylalanine or tryptophan. The D gene is left open where the match is weak. For some rows the clone size is stated as once, few or many, or as a class when expanded; others skip it.

D gene	clone size	V gene	J gene	CDR3 protein	CDR3 DNA
NA	once	TRBV5-5	TRBJ2-6	CASSPGQTSGANVLTF	TGTGCCAGCAGTCCTGGACAGACCTCTGGGGCCAACGTCCTGACTTTC
NA	NA	TRBV20-1	TRBJ1-1	CSGSWNTEAFF	TGCAGTGGTTCGTGGAACACTGAAGCTTTCTTT
TRBD1	NA	TRBV18	TRBJ2-7	CASSPGTAYEQYF	TGTGCCAGCTCACCCGGGACAGCCTACGAGCAGTACTTC
NA	few	TRBV5-6	TRBJ2-3	CASSSPGSSTDTQYF	TGTGCCAGCAGCTCGCCAGGGAGTAGCACAGATACGCAGTATTTT
NA	few	TRBV5-8	TRBJ2-6	CASSLVYGFLSGANVLTF	TGTGCCAGCAGCTTGGTGTATGGTTTCCTCTCTGGGGCCAACGTCCTGACTTTC
NA	NA	TRBV6-6	TRBJ1-2	CASTRENYGYTF	TGTGCCAGCACCAGGGAAAACTATGGCTACACCTTC
NA	NA	TRBV28	TRBJ1-2	CASKVGGSGYTF	TGTGCCAGCAAAGTAGGGGGTTCGGGCTACACCTTC
NA	few	TRBV5-8	TRBJ1-2	CASSAPQANYGYTF	TGTGCCAGCAGCGCACCACAGGCTAACTATGGCTACACCTTC
NA	NA	TRBV5-6	TRBJ2-5	CASSEPAAQRFRETQYF	TGTGCCAGCAGTGAGCCCGCGGCACAGCGATTTCGCGAGACCCAGTACTTC
NA	NA	TRBV6-5	TRBJ2-7	CASIGRQGGHEQYF	TGTGCCAGCATTGGGAGACAGGGAGGTCACGAGCAGTACTTC
TRBD2	NA	TRBV9	TRBJ2-1	CASSLAGGNSYNEQFF	TGTGCCAGCAGCCTAGCGGGAGGAAACTCCTACAATGAGCAGTTCTTC
NA	NA	TRBV10-3	TRBJ2-3	CATQGSGTSADTQYF	TGTGCCACCCAGGGTAGTGGCACGTCCGCAGATACGCAGTATTTT
NA	NA	TRBV7-9	TRBJ2-7	CASEGNSYEQYF	TGTGCCAGTGAAGGGAACTCCTACGAGCAGTACTTC
TRBD1	few	TRBV10-3	TRBJ2-7	CATRDREYEQYF	TGTGCCACAAGGGACAGGGAGTACGAGCAGTACTTC
NA	NA	TRBV18	TRBJ1-2	CASSPLAGLSYGYTF	TGTGCCAGCTCACCCCTAGCTGGCCTAAGCTATGGCTACACCTTC
NA	NA	TRBV9	TRBJ1-1	CASSVDSAGLEAFF	TGTGCCAGCAGCGTAGACAGCGCGGGACTTGAAGCTTTCTTT
NA	NA	TRBV4-3	TRBJ2-2	CASSQQAGELFF	TGCGCCAGCAGCCAACAGGCCGGGGAGCTGTTTTTT
TRBD2	NA	TRBV9	TRBJ2-5	CASSGLAGAYQETQYF	TGTGCCAGCAGCGGACTAGCGGGAGCTTACCAAGAGACCCAGTACTTC
TRBD2	once	TRBV2	TRBJ2-2	CASRPLATNTGELFF	TGTGCCAGCAGGCCACTAGCGACAAACACCGGGGAGCTGTTTTTT
TRBD2	NA	TRBV18	TRBJ2-7	CASSPWREPYEQYF	TGTGCCAGCTCACCGTGGCGGGAGCCTTACGAGCAGTACTTC
NA	once	TRBV5-1	TRBJ2-5	CASNPSLIAETQYF	TGCGCCAGCAACCCCTCCCTCATTGCGGAGACCCAGTACTTC
NA	NA	TRBV4-2	TRBJ2-2	CASSLVGSTGELFF	TGTGCCAGCAGCTTAGTTGGGAGCACCGGGGAGCTGTTTTTT
NA	NA	TRBV2	TRBJ1-4	CASTAGGGEKLFF	TGTGCCAGCACCGCCGGGGGAGGCGAAAAACTGTTTTTT
TRBD1	few	TRBV11-2	TRBJ2-2	CASSLRGQGDTGELFF	TGTGCCAGCAGCTTAAGGGGGCAAGGTGACACCGGGGAGCTGTTTTTT
NA	once	TRBV7-7	TRBJ2-2	CASSFFLGFTGELFF	TGTGCCAGCAGCTTTTTCTTGGGTTTCACCGGGGAGCTGTTTTTT
NA	NA	TRBV5-1	TRBJ1-4	CASSLATGSATNEKLFF	TGCGCCAGCAGCTTGGCCACAGGGTCTGCAACTAATGAAAAACTGTTTTTT
TRBD1	NA	TRBV6-5	TRBJ2-7	CATQGLYEQYF	TGTGCCACACAGGGGCTTTACGAGCAGTACTTC
NA	NA	TRBV10-1	TRBJ2-3	CASNYSEIGEASTDTQYF	TGCGCCAGCAACTATTCAGAGATAGGTGAAGCTAGCACAGATACGCAGTATTTT
NA	NA	TRBV27	TRBJ2-1	CASSPDYNEQFF	TGTGCCAGCAGCCCGGATTACAATGAGCAGTTCTTC
NA	NA	TRBV9	TRBJ2-3	CASSVGGTDTQYF	TGTGCCAGCAGCGTAGGCGGCACAGATACGCAGTATTTT
NA	NA	TRBV5-1	TRBJ2-3	CASSLVAVTDTQYF	TGCGCCAGCAGCTTGGTAGCAGTCACAGATACGCAGTATTTT
NA	NA	TRBV15	TRBJ1-2	CATSRLRGSGYTF	TGTGCCACCAGCAGATTGAGGGGATCAGGCTACACCTTC
TRBD1	NA	TRBV6-5	TRBJ2-3	CASRRQGYTDTQYF	TGTGCCAGCAGGCGACAGGGGTACACAGATACGCAGTATTTT
TRBD1	NA	TRBV7-9	TRBJ1-2	CASSSAGTGYSYGYTF	TGTGCCAGCAGCTCTGCCGGGACAGGATATAGCTATGGCTACACCTTC
NA	NA	TRBV30	TRBJ1-2	CAWDSYGYTF	TGTGCCTGGGACTCATACGGCTACACCTTC
NA	NA	TRBV30	TRBJ1-2	CAWSLAAYGYTF	TGTGCCTGGAGCCTGGCGGCATATGGCTACACCTTC
NA	NA	TRBV7-2	TRBJ1-3	CASSFARTNSGNTIYF	TGTGCCAGCAGCTTCGCCAGGACAAACTCTGGAAACACCATATATTTT